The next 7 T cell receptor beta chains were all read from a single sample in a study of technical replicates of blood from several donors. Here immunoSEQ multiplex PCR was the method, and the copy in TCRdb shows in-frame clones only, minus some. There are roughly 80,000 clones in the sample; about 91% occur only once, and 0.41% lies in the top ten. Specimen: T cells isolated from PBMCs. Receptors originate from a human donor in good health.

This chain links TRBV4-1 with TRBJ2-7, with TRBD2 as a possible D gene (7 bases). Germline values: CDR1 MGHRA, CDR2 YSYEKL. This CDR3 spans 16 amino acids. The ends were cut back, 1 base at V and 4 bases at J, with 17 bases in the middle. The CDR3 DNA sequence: TGCGCCAGCAGCCAAGCCGCTTTAGGGGGAGGGTACGAGCAGTACTTC. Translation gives CASSQAALGGGYEQYF.

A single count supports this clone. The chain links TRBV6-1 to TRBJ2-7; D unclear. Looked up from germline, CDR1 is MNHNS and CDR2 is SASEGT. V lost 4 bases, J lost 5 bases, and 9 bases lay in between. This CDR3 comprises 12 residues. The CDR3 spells CASSGRLDEQYF. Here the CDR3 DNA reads TGTGCCAGCAGTGGCCGACTGGACGAGCAGTACTTC.

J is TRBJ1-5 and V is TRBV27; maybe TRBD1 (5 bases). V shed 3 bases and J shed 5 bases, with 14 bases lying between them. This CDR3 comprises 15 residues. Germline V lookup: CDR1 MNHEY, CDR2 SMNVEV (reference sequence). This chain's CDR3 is CASSLGQGGYQPQHF. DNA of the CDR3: TGTGCCAGCAGTTTGGGTCAGGGAGGGTATCAGCCCCAGCATTTT.

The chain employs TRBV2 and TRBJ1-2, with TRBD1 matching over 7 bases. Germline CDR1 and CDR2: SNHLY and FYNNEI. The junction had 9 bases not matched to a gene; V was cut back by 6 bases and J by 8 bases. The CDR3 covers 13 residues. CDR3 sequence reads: CASRAWDRFGYTF. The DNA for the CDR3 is TGTGCCAGCAGAGCGTGGGACAGATTCGGCTACACCTTC.

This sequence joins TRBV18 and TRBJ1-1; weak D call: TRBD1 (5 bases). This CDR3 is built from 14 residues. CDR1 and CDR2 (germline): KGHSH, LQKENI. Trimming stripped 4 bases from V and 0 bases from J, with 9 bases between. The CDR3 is CASSLQVMNTEAFF. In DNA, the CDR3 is TGTGCCAGCTCACTACAGGTTATGAACACTGAAGCTTTCTTT.

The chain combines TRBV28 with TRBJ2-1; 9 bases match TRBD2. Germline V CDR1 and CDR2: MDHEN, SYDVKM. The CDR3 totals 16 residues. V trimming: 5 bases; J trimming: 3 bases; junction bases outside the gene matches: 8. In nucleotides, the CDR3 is TGTGCCAGCAGTCTAATAGCGGGAGTCGTCTACAATGAGCAGTTCTTC. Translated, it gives CASSLIAGVVYNEQFF. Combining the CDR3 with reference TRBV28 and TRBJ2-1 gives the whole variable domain DVKVTQSSRYLVKRTGEKVFLECVQDMDHENMFWYRQDPGLGLRLIYFSYDVKMKEKGDIPEGYSVSREKKERFSLILESASTNQTSMYLCASSLIAGVVYNEQFFGPGTRLTVL.

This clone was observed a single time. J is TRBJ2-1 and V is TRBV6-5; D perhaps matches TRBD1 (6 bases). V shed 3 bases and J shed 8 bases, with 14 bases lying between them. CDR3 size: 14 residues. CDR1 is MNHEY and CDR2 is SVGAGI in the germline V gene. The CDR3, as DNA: TGTGCCAGCAGTTATTCAGGGGATAGCTATGAGCAGTTCTTC. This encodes CASSYSGDSYEQFF.